This entry describes one TCR beta chain. Its antigen is undetermined. This sample is part of a study of T cells in localized non-small cell lung cancer. Study findings and constraints: Researchers found a median roughly 50 of the top 100 tumor clones in adjacent lung.

Sequenced by immunoSEQ multiplex PCR; TCRdb stores in-frame clones only, minus some. The sample yields around 43,000 clones, around 90% seen once. This CDR3 contains 16 residues. V dropped 5 bases and J dropped 1; count of bases not matched to a gene: 6. The germline gives CDR1 SGHTA, CDR2 FQGTGA. The rearrangement joins TRBV7-3 to TRBJ2-2; 8 nucleotides line up with TRBD2. Source: peripheral blood, taken before any cancer treatment. This TCR derives from a man aged 18-55 years with stage I lung adenocarcinoma. CDR3 protein: CASSPYSGVNTGELFF. CDR3 in DNA: TGTGCCAGCAGCCCCTATAGCGGGGTGAACACCGGGGAGCTGTTTTTT.